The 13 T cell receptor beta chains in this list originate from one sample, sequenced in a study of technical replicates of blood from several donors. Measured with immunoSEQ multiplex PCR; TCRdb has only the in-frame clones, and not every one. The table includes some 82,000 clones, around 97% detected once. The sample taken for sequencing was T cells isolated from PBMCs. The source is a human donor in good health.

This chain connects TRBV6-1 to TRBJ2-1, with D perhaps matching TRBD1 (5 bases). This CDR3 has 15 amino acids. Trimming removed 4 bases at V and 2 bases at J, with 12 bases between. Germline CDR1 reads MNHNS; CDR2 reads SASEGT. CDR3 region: CASSGGGPPYNEQFF. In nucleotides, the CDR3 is TGTGCCAGCAGTGGGGGCGGACCCCCCTACAATGAGCAGTTCTTC.

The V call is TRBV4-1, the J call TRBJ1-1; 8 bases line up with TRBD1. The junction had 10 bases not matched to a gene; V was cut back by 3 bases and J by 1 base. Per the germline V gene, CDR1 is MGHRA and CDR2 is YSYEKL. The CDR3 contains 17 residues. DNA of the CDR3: TGCGCCAGCAGCCAGTCTTTTATGGGACAGGCGAACACTGAAGCTTTCTTT. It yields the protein CASSQSFMGQANTEAFF.

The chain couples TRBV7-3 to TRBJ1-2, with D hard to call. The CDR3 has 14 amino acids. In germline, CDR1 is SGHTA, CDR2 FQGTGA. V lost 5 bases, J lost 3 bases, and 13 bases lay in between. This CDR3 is CASSDRGRDYGYTF. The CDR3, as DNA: TGTGCCAGCAGCGACCGAGGGCGGGACTATGGCTACACCTTC.

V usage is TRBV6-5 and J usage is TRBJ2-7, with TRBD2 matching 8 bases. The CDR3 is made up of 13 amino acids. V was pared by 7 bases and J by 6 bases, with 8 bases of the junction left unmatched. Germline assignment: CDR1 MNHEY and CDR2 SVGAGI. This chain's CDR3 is CASIHREGGEQYF. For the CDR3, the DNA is TGTGCCAGCATTCACCGGGAGGGGGGCGAGCAGTACTTC.

The CDR3 DNA sequence: TGTGCCAGCAGCCCGCAGGGGGCACCCCTCAATGAGCAGTTCTTC. It translates to CASSPQGAPLNEQFF. This chain uses TRBV5-6 with TRBJ2-1; 8 bases map to TRBD1. The germline V gene encodes CDR1 SGHDT and CDR2 YYEEEE. This CDR3 has 15 residues. With V trimmed by 4 bases and J by 6 bases, 9 bases remained unmatched.

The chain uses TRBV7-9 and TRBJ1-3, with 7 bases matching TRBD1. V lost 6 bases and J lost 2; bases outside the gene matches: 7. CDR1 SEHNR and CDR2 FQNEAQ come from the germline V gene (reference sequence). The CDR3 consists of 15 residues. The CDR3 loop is CASSPPGTAGNTIYF. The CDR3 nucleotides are TGTGCCAGCAGTCCCCCCGGGACAGCTGGAAACACCATATATTTT.

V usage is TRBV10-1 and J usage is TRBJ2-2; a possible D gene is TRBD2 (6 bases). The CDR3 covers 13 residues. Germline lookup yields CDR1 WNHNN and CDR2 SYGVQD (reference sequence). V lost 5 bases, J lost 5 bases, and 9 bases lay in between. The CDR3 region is CASSSRETGELFF. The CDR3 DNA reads TGCGCCAGCAGTTCCCGGGAGACCGGGGAGCTGTTTTTT.

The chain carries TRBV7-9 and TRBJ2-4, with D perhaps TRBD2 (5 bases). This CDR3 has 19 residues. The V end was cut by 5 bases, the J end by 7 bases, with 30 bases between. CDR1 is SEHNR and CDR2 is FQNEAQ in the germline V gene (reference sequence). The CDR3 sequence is CASSPEAFLTGEGENIQYF. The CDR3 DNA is TGTGCCAGCAGCCCCGAAGCCTTCCTCACCGGGGAAGGTGAGAACATTCAGTACTTC.

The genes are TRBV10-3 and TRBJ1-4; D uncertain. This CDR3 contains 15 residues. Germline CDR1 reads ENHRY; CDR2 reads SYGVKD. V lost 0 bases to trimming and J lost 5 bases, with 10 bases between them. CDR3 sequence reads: CAISESAGGNEKLFF. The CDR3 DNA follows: TGTGCCATCAGTGAGTCCGCAGGAGGAAATGAAAAACTGTTTTTT.

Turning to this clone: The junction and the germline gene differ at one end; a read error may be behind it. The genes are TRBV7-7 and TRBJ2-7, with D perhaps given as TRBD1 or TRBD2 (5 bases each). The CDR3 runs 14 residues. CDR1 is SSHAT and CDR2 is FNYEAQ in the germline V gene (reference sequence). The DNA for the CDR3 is TGTGCTAGCAGCTTAGGGGCCGGGAAATACGAGCAGTACTTC. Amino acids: CASSLGAGKYEQYF.

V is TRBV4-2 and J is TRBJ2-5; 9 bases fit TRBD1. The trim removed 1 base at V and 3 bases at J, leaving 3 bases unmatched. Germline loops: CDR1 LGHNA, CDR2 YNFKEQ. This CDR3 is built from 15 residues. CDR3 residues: CASSQGGTGKETQYF. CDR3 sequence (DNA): TGTGCCAGCAGCCAAGGTGGGACAGGGAAAGAGACCCAGTACTTC.

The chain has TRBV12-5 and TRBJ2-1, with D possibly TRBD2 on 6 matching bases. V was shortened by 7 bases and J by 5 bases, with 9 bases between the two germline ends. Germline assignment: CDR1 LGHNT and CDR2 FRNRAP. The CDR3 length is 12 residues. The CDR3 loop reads CASAPGDNEQFF. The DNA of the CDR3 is TGTGCTAGTGCCCCGGGGGACAATGAGCAGTTCTTC.

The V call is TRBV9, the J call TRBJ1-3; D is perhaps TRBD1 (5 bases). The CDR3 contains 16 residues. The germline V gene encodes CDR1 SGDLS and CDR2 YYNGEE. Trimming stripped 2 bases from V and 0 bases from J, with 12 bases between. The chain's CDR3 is CASSVGLDSSGNTIYF. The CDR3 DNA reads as TGTGCCAGCAGCGTGGGCCTAGACAGCTCTGGAAACACCATATATTTT.